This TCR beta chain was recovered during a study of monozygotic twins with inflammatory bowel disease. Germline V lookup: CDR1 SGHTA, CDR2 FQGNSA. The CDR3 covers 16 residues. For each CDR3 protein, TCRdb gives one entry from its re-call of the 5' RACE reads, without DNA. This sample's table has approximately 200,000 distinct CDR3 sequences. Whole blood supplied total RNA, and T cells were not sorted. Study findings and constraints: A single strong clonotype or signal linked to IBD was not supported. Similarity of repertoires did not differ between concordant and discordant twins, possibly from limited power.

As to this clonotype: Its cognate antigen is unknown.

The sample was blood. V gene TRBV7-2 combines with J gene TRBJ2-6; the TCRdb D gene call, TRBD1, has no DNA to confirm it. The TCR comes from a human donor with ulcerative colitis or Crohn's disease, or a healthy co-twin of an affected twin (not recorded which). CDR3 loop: CASSPGTGGGANVLTF.